This T cell receptor (beta chain) was captured by sequencing in a study of T cell changes during pregnancy in multiple sclerosis. This clone was counted once. Germline values: CDR1 LGHNA, CDR2 YSLEER. This CDR3 comprises 17 residues. V lost 3 bases, J lost 8 bases, and 22 bases lay in between. Sequencing was performed with immunoSEQ multiplex PCR; in TCRdb, only in-frame clones are kept and a portion is missing. Among 45,000 to 65,000 clones, about 90% were seen once, and the ten largest hold approximately 0.6%. The TCR sequence derives from a female donor with multiple sclerosis, enrolled in a pregnancy study. The V gene is TRBV4-3, the J gene TRBJ1-4; D possibly corresponds to TRBD1 (5 bases). Sequences were derived from CD4+ T cells from peripheral blood mononuclear cells, sampled after pregnancy. The CDR3 region is CASSQGNTGTGEEKLFF. CDR3 sequence (DNA): TGCGCCAGCAGCCAGGGTAATACCGGGACGGGGGAAGAAAAACTGTTTTTT.